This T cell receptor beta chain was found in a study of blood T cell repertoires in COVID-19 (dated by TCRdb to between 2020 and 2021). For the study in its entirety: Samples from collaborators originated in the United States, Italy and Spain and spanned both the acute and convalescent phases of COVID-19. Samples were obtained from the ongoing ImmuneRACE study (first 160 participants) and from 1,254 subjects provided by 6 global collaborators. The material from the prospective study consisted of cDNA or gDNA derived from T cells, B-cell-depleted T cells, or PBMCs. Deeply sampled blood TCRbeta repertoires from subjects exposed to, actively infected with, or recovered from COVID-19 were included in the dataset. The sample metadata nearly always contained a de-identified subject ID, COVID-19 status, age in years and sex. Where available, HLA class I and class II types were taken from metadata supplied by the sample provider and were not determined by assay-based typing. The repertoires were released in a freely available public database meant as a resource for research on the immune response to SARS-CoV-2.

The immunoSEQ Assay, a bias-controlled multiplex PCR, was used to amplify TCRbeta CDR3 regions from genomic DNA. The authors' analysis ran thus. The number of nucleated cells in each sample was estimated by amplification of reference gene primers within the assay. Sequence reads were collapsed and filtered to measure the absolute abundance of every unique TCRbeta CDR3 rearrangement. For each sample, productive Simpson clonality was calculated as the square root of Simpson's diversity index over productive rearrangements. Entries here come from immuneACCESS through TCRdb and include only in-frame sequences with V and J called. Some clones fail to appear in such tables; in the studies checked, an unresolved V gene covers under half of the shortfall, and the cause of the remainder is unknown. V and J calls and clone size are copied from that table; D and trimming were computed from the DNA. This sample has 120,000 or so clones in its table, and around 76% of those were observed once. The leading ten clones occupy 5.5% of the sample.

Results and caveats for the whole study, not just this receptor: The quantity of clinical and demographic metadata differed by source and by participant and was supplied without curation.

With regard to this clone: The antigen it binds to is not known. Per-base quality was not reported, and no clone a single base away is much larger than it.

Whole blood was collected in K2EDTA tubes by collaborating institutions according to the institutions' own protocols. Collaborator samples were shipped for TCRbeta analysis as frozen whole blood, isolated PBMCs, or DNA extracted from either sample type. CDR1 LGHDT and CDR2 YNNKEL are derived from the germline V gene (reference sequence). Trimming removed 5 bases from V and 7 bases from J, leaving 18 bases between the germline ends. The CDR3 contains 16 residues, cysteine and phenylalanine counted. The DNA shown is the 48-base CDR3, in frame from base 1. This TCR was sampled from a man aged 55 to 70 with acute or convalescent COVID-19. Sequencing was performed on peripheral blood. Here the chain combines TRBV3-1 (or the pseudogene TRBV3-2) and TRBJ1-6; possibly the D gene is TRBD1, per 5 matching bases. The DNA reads TGTGCCAGCAGCTACGTAGTGGGGACTGACAATTCACCCCTCCACTTT. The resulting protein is CASSYVVGTDNSPLHF.